The present T cell receptor beta chain was sequenced within a study of T cells expressing NK-cell markers (dated by TCRdb to 2018 to 2021). Describing the broader study: Three sorted T-cell subsets (CD3+CD56+NKG2C+, CD3+CD56+NKG2C- and CD3+CD56-NKG2C+) from several donors had their TCR beta-chain repertoires profiled. All eight donors whose samples were sequenced were randomly selected healthy volunteers, three of them men and five women. Libraries were sequenced as 2 x 150 bp reads on Illumina HiSeq 2000/2500, MiSeq or NextSeq. Of the eight sequenced donors, seven were found to be HCMV-seropositive and one was found to be HCMV-seronegative. What the research found in general, with its limitations: Those dominant clonotypes were again the most abundant among CD3+CD56-NKG2C+ cells in a handful of donors, at roughly 25-65%. In a handful of donors, the dominant CD3+CD56+NKG2C+ clonotypes ranked among the top 10 CD8+ clonotypes, making up roughly 1.0-7.0% of CD8+ T cells. Whether the expanded NKG2C-expressing T cell clones were specific for HCMV antigens was left unclear.

Points on this clonotype: The antigen it recognizes is unknown.

From the germline V gene (reference sequence), CDR1 is DFQATT and CDR2 is SNEGSKA. The CDR3 starts with the cysteine, ends with the phenylalanine, and has 13 residues. No DNA is recorded. The instrument was an Illumina HiSeq 2000. TCR beta cDNA libraries were made by 5'RACE template switching that added a universal primer site and unique molecular identifiers. Priming for cDNA synthesis came from the TCR beta constant segment, and two successive PCR amplification steps followed. As for how the authors treated the data: Reads were demultiplexed and grouped by UMI with MIGEC, and clonotypes were assembled and quantified with MiTCR. To exclude erroneous sequences, any TCR cDNA sequence not supported by at least two reads was discarded. The tcR package was used for downstream repertoire analysis, and clonotypes were matched across fractions by CDR3 nucleotide sequence plus V segment. VDJmatch was used to annotate antigen specificity against VDJdb, with one amino acid substitution in CDR3 permitted. Reprocessed by TCRdb, the reads give a single entry per CDR3 protein sequence, without DNA. The V and J calls and clone size are TCRdb's, not the authors'. The sample table records 500,000 to 700,000 distinct CDR3 sequences. The leading ten clones occupy 3.5% to 4.5% of the sample.

A commercial ELISA kit detecting HCMV-specific IgG in serum was used to determine HCMV serostatus. Ficoll density gradient centrifugation was used to isolate peripheral blood mononuclear cells from blood. Recombination joined TRBV20-1 with TRBJ1-1; without DNA, the TCRdb call of TRBD1 cannot be checked. The TCR was taken from a man younger than 30 in good health. Donor details come from another sample of the same person, matched by shared clones. Sequencing used blood T cells: a sorted CD56 or NKG2C T cell subset, CD4+ or CD8+ T cells, or bulk PBMC T cells (not recorded which). The CDR3 is CSGQGARNTEAFF.